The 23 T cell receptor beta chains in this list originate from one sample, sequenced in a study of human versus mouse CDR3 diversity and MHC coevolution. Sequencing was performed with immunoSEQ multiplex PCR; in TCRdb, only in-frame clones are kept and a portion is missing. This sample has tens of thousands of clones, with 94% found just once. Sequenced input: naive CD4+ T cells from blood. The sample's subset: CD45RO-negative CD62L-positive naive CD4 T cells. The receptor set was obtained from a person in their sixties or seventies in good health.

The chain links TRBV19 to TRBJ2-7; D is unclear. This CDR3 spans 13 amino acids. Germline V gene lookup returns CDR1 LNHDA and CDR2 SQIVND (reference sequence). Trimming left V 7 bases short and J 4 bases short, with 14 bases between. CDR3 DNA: TGTGCCAGTACCCGTAGTGCCGGGTACGAGCAGTACTTC. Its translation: CASTRSAGYEQYF.

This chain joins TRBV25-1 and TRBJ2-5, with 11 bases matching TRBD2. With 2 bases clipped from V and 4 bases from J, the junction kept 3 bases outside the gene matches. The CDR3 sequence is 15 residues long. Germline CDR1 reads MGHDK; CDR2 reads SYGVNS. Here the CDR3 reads CASSEGLAGGETQYF. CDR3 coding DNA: TGTGCCAGCAGTGAAGGGCTAGCGGGAGGAGAGACCCAGTACTTC. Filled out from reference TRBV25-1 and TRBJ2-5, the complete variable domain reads EADIYQTPRYLVIGTGKKITLECSQTMGHDKMYWYQQDPGMELHLIHYSYGVNSTEKGDLSSESTVSRIRTEHFPLTLESARPSHTSQYLCASSEGLAGGETQYFGPGTRLLVL.

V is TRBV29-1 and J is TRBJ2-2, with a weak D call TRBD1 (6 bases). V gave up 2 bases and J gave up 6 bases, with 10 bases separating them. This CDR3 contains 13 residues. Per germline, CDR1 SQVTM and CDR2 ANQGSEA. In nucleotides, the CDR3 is TGCAGCGTTGAAATACAGGGAGCCGGGGAGCTGTTTTTT. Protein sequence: CSVEIQGAGELFF.

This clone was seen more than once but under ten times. The CDR3 reads CASSSREATDTQYF. The CDR3 nucleotides read TGTGCCAGTAGTTCTCGGGAGGCAACAGATACGCAGTATTTT. This chain joins TRBV19 and TRBJ2-3, with 7 bases fitting TRBD2. Germline CDR1 is LNHDA and CDR2 is SQIVND (reference sequence). Unmatched junction bases numbered 5, after V lost 5 bases and J lost 3 bases. There are 14 residues in the CDR3.

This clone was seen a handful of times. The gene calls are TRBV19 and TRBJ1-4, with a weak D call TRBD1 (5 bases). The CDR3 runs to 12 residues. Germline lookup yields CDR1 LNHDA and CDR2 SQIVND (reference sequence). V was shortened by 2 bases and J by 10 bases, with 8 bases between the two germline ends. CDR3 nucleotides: TGTGCCAGTAGTATATTGGGGGGAAAACTGTTTTTT. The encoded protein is CASSILGGKLFF.

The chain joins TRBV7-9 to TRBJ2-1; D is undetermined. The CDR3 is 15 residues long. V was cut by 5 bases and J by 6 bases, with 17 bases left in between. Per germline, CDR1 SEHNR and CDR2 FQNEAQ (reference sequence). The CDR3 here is CASSPRSYTVNEQFF. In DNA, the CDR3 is TGTGCCAGCAGCCCCCGGTCCTATACCGTCAATGAGCAGTTCTTC.

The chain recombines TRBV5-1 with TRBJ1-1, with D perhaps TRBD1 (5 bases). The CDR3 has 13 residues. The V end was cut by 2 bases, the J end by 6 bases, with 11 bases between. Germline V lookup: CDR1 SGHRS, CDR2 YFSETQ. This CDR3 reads CASSFHSGAEAFF. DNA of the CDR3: TGCGCCAGCAGCTTCCATTCGGGGGCTGAAGCTTTCTTT.

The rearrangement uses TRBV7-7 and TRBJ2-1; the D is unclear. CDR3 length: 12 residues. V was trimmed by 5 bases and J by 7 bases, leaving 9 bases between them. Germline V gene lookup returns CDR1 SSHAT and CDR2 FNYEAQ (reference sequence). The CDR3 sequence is CASSIDGNEQFF. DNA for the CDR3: TGTGCCAGCAGCATCGACGGGAATGAGCAGTTCTTC. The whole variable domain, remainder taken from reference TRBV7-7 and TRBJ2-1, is GAGVSQSPRYKVTKRGQDVTLRCDPISSHATLYWYQQALGQGPEFLTYFNYEAQPDKSGLPSDRFSAERPEGSISTLTIQRTEQRDSAMYRCASSIDGNEQFFGPGTRLTVL.

As DNA, the CDR3 is TGTGCCAGTAGTACAACCCCAGGACTAGCGGGAGGGCCAAGGTCCTACAATGAGCAGTTCTTC. Its protein product is CASSTTPGLAGGPRSYNEQFF. The chain has TRBV19 and TRBJ2-1; 15 bases align to TRBD2. After removal of 4 bases from V and 1 base from J, the junction contained 14 bases not matched to a gene. The CDR3 is 21 amino acids. CDR1 and CDR2 (germline): LNHDA, SQIVND (reference sequence).

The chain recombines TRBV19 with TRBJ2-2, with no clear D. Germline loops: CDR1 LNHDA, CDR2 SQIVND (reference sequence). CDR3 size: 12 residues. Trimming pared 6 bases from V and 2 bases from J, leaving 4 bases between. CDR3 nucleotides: TGTGCCAGTAGCCGTAACACCGGGGAGCTGTTTTTT. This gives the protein CASSRNTGELFF.

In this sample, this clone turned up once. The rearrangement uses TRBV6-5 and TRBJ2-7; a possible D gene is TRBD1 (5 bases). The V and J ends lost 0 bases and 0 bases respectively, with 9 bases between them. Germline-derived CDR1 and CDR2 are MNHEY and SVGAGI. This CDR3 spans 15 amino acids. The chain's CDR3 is CASSYSGESSYEQYF. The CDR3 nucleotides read TGTGCCAGCAGTTACTCAGGGGAAAGCTCCTACGAGCAGTACTTC.

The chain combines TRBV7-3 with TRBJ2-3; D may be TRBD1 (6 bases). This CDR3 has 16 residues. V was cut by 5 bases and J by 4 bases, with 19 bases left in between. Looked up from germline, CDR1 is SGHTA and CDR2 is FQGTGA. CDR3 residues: CASSPPGGPGPDTQYF. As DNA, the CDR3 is TGTGCCAGCAGCCCCCCTGGGGGCCCGGGACCAGATACGCAGTATTTT. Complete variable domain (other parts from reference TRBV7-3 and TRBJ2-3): GAGVSQTPSNKVTEKGKYVELRCDPISGHTALYWYRQSLGQGPEFLIYFQGTGAADDSGLPNDRFFAVRPEGSVSTLKIQRTERGDSAVYLCASSPPGGPGPDTQYFGPGTRLTVL.

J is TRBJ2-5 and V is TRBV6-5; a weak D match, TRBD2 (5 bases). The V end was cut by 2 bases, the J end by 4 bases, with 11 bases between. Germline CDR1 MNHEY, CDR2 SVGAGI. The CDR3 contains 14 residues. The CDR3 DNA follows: TGTGCCAGCAGTTACCCGGGGTTAGGAGAGACCCAGTACTTC. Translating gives CASSYPGLGETQYF.

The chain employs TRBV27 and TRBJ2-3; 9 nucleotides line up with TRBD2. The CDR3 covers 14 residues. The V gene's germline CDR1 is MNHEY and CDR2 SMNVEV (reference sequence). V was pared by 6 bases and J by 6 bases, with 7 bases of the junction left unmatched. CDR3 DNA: TGTGCCAGCAGGAGGGGACTAGCAAGCGATACGCAGTATTTT. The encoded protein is CASRRGLASDTQYF.

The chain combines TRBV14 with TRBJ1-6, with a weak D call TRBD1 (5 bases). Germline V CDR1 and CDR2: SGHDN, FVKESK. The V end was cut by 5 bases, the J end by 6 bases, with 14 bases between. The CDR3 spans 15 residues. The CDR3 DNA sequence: TGTGCCAGCAGCTCTATAAGGGGTTCTAATTCACCCCTCCACTTT. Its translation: CASSSIRGSNSPLHF. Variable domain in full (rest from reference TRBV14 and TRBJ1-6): EAGVTQFPSHSVIEKGQTVTLRCDPISGHDNLYWYRRVMGKEIKFLLHFVKESKQDESGMPNNRFLAERTGGTYSTLKVQPAELEDSGVYFCASSSIRGSNSPLHFGNGTRLTVT.

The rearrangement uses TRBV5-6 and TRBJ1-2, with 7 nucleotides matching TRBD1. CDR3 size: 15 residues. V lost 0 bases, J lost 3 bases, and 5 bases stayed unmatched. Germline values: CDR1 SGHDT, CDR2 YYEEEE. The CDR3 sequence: CASSLAYRGYYGYTF. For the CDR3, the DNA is TGTGCCAGCAGCTTGGCCTACAGGGGTTACTATGGCTACACCTTC.

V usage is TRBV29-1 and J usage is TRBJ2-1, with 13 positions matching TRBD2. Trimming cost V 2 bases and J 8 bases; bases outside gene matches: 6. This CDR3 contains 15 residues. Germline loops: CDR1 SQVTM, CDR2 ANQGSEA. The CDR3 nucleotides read TGCAGCGTTGAACGGACTAGCGGGAGTTACTATGAGCAGTTCTTC. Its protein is CSVERTSGSYYEQFF.

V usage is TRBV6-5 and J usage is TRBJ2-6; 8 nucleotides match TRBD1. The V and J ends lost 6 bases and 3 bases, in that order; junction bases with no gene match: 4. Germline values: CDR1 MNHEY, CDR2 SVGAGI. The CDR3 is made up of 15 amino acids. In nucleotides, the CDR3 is TGTGCCAGCAGCACAGGGGGGAGTGGGGCCAACGTCCTGACTTTC. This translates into CASSTGGSGANVLTF.

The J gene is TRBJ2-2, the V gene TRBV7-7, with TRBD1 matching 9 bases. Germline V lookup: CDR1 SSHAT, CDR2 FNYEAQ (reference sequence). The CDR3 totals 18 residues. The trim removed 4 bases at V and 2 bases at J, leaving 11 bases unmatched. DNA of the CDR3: TGTGCCAGCAGCTCGTGGGGACAGGGACGTTCAAACACCGGGGAGCTGTTTTTT. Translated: CASSSWGQGRSNTGELFF.

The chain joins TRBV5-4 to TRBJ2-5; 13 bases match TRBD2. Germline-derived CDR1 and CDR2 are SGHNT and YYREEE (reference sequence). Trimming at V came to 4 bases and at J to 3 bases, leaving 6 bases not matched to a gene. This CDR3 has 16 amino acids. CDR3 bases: TGTGCCAGCAGCATAGGGACTAGCGGGACAAAAGAGACCCAGTACTTC. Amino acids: CASSIGTSGTKETQYF.

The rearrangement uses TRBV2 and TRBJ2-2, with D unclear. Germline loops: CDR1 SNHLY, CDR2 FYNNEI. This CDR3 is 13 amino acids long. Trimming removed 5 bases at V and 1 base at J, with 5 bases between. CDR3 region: CASSSRNTGELFF. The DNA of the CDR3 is TGTGCCAGCAGTTCCAGGAACACCGGGGAGCTGTTTTTT.

CDR3 in amino acids: CASTPQSGYSNQPQHF. CDR3 sequence (DNA): TGTGCCAGCACACCACAGAGCGGGTATAGCAATCAGCCCCAGCATTTT. J is TRBJ1-5 and V is TRBV5-4; D is unclear. This CDR3 is 16 amino acids long. Between the trimmed V and J ends, which lost 6 bases and 0 bases, there was a span of 16 bases. Germline V gives CDR1 SGHNT, CDR2 YYREEE (reference sequence).

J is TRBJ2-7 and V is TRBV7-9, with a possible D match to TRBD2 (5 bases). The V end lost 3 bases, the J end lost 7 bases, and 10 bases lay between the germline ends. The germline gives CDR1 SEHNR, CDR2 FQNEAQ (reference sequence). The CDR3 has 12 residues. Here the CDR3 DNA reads TGTGCCAGCAGCTTTGGTAGCGCGGAGCAGTACTTC. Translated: CASSFGSAEQYF.